This T cell receptor beta chain was sequenced during a study of cytomegalovirus exposure and HLA in healthy donors. General observations from the study: Common viral pathogens were later found to be apparently linked to several of the most significant clusters. Exclusion applied to some V segments, including TRBV6-2 and TRBV6-3, as they were indistinguishable. CMV serostatus stood as the only immune exposure information on hand.

Comments on this clone: Its antigen remains unidentified.

Germline-derived CDR1 and CDR2 are MNHEY and SMNVEV (reference sequence). Trimming took 7 bases from V and 7 from J, leaving 20 bases between them. The CDR3 covers 15 residues. PCR was performed using 60 Vbeta and 13 Jbeta primers. Per the authors' pipeline: About 9.9 million shared chains were among around 80 million unique TCR beta chains counted in a later analysis. Assay used: immunoSEQ multiplex PCR; TCRdb lists only in-frame clones, some missing. That table furnishes V, J and clone size, whereas the DNA furnished D and trimming. Found here are approximately 170,000 clones, around four fifths of them singletons; the top ten hold 1% to 1.5%.

The clonotype was recovered from a boy aged 2 to 10 in good health and CMV-seronegative. Sequenced sample: PBMCs. This chain joins TRBV27 and TRBJ2-4; weak D call: TRBD2 (6 bases). The CDR3 loop is CASTPPAGSGNIQYF. The DNA for the CDR3 is TGTGCCAGCACCCCGCCCGCGGGGTCAGGGAACATTCAGTACTTC.